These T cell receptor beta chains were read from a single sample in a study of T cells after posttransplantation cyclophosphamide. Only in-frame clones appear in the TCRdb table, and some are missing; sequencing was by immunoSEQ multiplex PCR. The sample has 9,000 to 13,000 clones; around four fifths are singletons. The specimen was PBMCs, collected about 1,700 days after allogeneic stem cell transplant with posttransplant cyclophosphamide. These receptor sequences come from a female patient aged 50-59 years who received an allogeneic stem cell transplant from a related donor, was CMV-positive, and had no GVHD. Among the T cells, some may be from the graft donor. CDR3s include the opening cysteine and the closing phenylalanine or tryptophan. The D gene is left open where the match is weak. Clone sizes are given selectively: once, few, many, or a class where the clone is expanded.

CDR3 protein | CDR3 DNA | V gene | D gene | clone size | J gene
CASSFSGSETQYF | TGCGCCAGCAGCTTCTCGGGTTCCGAGACCCAGTACTTC | TRBV5-1 | - | - | TRBJ2-5
CASTRGQETQYF | TGTGCCAGCACCCGAGGCCAAGAGACCCAGTACTTC | TRBV6-8 | - | - | TRBJ2-5
CASSLTSGSIYEQYF | TGTGCCAGCTCACTAACTAGCGGGAGCATCTACGAGCAGTACTTC | TRBV18 | TRBD2 | - | TRBJ2-7
CASSNRDRDYNEQFF | TGTGCCAGCTCCAACCGGGACAGGGACTACAATGAGCAGTTCTTC | TRBV18 | TRBD1 | - | TRBJ2-1
CASSPREETQYF | TGTGCCAGCTCACCAAGAGAAGAGACCCAGTACTTC | TRBV18 | - | - | TRBJ2-5
CASIEGDRLYGYTF | TGTGCCAGCATCGAGGGAGACAGGCTCTATGGCTACACCTTC | TRBV5-6 | - | - | TRBJ1-2
CASSFPSGAGRGATTPYEQYF | TGCGCCAGCAGCTTCCCATCCGGCGCAGGCAGGGGCGCTACTACCCCCTACGAGCAGTACTTC | TRBV5-1 | - | - | TRBJ2-7
CASSPRTSGIQETQYF | TGCGCCAGCAGCCCTCGGACTAGCGGGATTCAAGAGACCCAGTACTTC | TRBV4-3 | TRBD2 | once | TRBJ2-5
CASSLAGSYEQYF | TGTGCCAGCAGCTTGGCAGGGTCCTACGAGCAGTACTTC | TRBV5-5 | - | - | TRBJ2-7
CASSFGQGSEKLFF | TGTGCCAGCAGCTTCGGGCAGGGTAGTGAAAAACTGTTTTTT | TRBV11-2 | - | - | TRBJ1-4
CASSQVWNRAVDNEQFF | TGCGCCAGCAGCCAAGTTTGGAACAGGGCCGTCGACAATGAGCAGTTCTTC | TRBV4-3 | - | - | TRBJ2-1
CASSPTGDYGYTF | TGTGCCAGCTCGCCGACAGGGGACTATGGCTACACCTTC | TRBV18 | TRBD1 | - | TRBJ1-2
CASSLGGYEQYF | TGTGCCAGCAGTCTGGGGGGCTACGAGCAGTACTTC | TRBV2 | - | - | TRBJ2-7
CASSLGRTSGSDAEQYF | TGTGCCAGCAGCTTGGGGCGGACTAGCGGGAGTGACGCCGAGCAGTACTTC | TRBV11-3 | TRBD2 | - | TRBJ2-7
CASSELTGTGFNEQFF | TGTGCCAGCAGTGAGTTAACCGGGACAGGCTTCAATGAGCAGTTCTTC | TRBV6-4 | TRBD1 | - | TRBJ2-1
CASSLVLLAGEPYEQYF | TGTGCCAGCAGCTTGGTCCTACTAGCGGGAGAGCCCTACGAGCAGTACTTC | TRBV5-4 | TRBD2 | - | TRBJ2-7
CASSESGGFTEAFF | TGCGCCAGCAGTGAGTCGGGGGGGTTCACTGAAGCTTTCTTT | TRBV10-1 | - | - | TRBJ1-1
CASSQLQGLSYEQYF | TGCGCCAGCAGCCAACTCCAGGGGCTCTCCTACGAGCAGTACTTC | TRBV4-3 | - | - | TRBJ2-7
CASSTRLAGGPGELFF | TGTGCCAGCAGCACCAGACTAGCGGGAGGCCCCGGGGAGCTGTTTTTT | TRBV9 | TRBD2 | once | TRBJ2-2
CASSLRGTSGRGYNEQFF | TGCGCCAGCAGCCTTCGCGGGACTAGCGGGAGAGGTTACAATGAGCAGTTCTTC | TRBV4-1 | TRBD2 | - | TRBJ2-1
CASSVSGSTTDTQYF | TGTGCCAGCAGCGTGAGCGGGAGTACGACAGATACGCAGTATTTT | TRBV9 | TRBD2 | - | TRBJ2-3
CASSLNRGRNEQFF | TGTGCCAGCAGCTTAAACAGGGGGAGGAATGAGCAGTTCTTC | TRBV7-3 | TRBD1 | - | TRBJ2-1
CASSDPGQKLHTDTQYF | TGTGCCAGCAGTGATCCCGGACAGAAACTGCACACAGATACGCAGTATTTT | TRBV2 | - | - | TRBJ2-3
CASEFGQGASNTEAFF | TGTGCCAGCGAGTTTGGACAGGGGGCAAGCAACACTGAAGCTTTCTTT | TRBV13 | TRBD1 | - | TRBJ1-1
CASSPRWTGRYTEAFF | TGTGCCAGCAGCCCGCGATGGACAGGGAGATACACTGAAGCTTTCTTT | TRBV14 | TRBD1 | - | TRBJ1-1
CASSLWGQYYEQYF | TGTGCCAGCAGTTTATGGGGACAGTACTACGAGCAGTACTTC | TRBV27 | TRBD1 | - | TRBJ2-7
CASSRYPGTSGGGTGELFF | TGTGCCAGCAGCCGATACCCCGGGACTAGCGGAGGTGGAACCGGGGAGCTGTTTTTT | TRBV4-2 | TRBD2 | - | TRBJ2-2
CASSPDSGPSYNEQFF | TGTGCCAGCAGCCCGGATAGCGGGCCTTCCTACAATGAGCAGTTCTTC | TRBV13 | TRBD2 | - | TRBJ2-1
CASSAEVCGGRLCEQFF | TGCGCCAGCAGCGCAGAAGTTTGCGGCGGGAGATTGTGTGAGCAGTTCTTC | TRBV5-1 | TRBD2 | - | TRBJ2-1